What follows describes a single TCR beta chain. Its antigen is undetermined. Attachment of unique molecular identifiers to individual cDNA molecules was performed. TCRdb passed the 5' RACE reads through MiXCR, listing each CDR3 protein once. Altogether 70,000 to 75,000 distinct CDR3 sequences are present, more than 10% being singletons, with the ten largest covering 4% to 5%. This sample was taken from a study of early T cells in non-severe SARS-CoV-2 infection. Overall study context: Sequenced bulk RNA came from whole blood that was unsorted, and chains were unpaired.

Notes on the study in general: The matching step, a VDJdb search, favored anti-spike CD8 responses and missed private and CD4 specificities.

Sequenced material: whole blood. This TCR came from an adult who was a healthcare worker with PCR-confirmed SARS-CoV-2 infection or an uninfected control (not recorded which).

CDR3 DNA: TGCAGTGTCCAGGGACAAACCAACGAGCAGTACTTC. Encoded protein: CSVQGQTNEQYF. The chain has TRBV20-1 and TRBJ2-7, with D possibly being TRBD1 (6 bases). Trimming removed 7 bases from V and 5 bases from J, with 15 bases in between. CDR1 is DFQATT, CDR2 SNEGSKA, per germline (reference sequence). There are 12 residues in the CDR3.